These 26 T cell receptor beta chains came from one sample sequenced in a study of human T cells and chemical hapten exposure. TCRdb ran MiXCR on the RACE reads and lists one entry per CDR3 protein. Of a few hundred thousand distinct CDR3 sequences listed, just under 6.5% were seen once; the top ten hold less than 6.5%. Documented time point: patch test 2, 6 weeks after DPC sensitization. The treatment: therapeutic diphenylcyclopropenone sensitization with weekly scalp DPC. The sample in question was whole blood, obtained in connection with sensitization to the hapten diphenylcyclopropenone (DPC). The receptors come from a woman between 18 and 29 years old with alopecia areata. Some clones in this sample may be carry-over from other donors' samples.

This clonotype was seen ten or more times. The chain links TRBV28 to TRBJ2-7; unclear D gene. CDR1 is MDHEN and CDR2 is SYDVKM in the germline V gene. The CDR3 runs 13 residues. Trimming took off 3 bases at V and 2 bases at J, with 8 bases between the two ends. The CDR3 region is CASSLIQPYEQYF. The CDR3 DNA follows: TGTGCCAGCAGTTTGATCCAGCCCTACGAGCAGTACTTC.

V is TRBV15 and J is TRBJ1-5; tentatively, D is TRBD1 (6 bases). Trimming stripped 6 bases from V and 4 bases from J, with 13 bases between. Germline values: CDR1 LNHNV, CDR2 YYDKDF (reference sequence). CDR3 length equals 14 residues. CDR3 sequence reads: CATSRGGMNQPQHF. CDR3 DNA sequence: TGTGCCACCAGTCGAGGGGGGATGAATCAGCCCCAGCATTTT.

This clonotype has only a few counts. This chain connects TRBV3-1 to TRBJ1-1, with D maybe TRBD1 (6 bases). Germline-derived CDR1 and CDR2 are LGHDT and YNNKEL (reference sequence). Between the trimmed V and J ends, which lost 5 bases and 0 bases, there was a span of 10 bases. The CDR3 extends over 14 amino acids. The CDR3 protein is CASSYRDVNTEAFF. CDR3 in DNA: TGTGCCAGCAGCTACAGGGATGTGAACACTGAAGCTTTCTTT. The variable domain in full, with the rest retrieved from reference TRBV3-1 and TRBJ1-1, is DTAVSQTPKYLVTQMGNDKSIKCEQNLGHDTMYWYKQDSKKFLKIMFSYNNKELIINETVPNRFSPKSPDKAHLNLHINSLELGDSAVYFCASSYRDVNTEAFFGQGTRLTVV.

The V call is TRBV6-2 or TRBV6-3, the J call TRBJ1-1, with unresolved D. Germline V gene sequence: CDR1 MNHEY, CDR2 SVGEGT. V was clipped by 2 bases and J by 5 bases, with 15 bases between them. There are 15 residues in the CDR3. CDR3 nucleotides: TGTGCCAGCAGTTACCAGCGAGGAATGAGGACTGAAGCTTTCTTT. Translated: CASSYQRGMRTEAFF.

This clonotype was seen ten or more times. The chain links TRBV10-3 to TRBJ1-1; 8 nucleotides match TRBD1. The CDR3 contains 14 residues. Germline V lookup: CDR1 ENHRY, CDR2 SYGVKD. After removal of 7 bases from V and 6 bases from J, the junction contained 10 bases not matched to a gene. The CDR3 DNA reads TGTGCCATCACTGGGGGCGGACAGGGAGCTGAAGCTTTCTTT. Translated, it gives CAITGGGQGAEAFF.

In its sample, this clonotype was seen a few times. At one of its ends the junction is not consistent with the germline gene, which may arise from a read error. The chain joins TRBV7-9 to TRBJ2-4; D perhaps matches TRBD2 (6 bases). The CDR3 runs to 14 residues. CDR1 and CDR2 from the germline V gene are SEHNR and FQNEAQ (reference sequence). The DNA for the CDR3 is TGTGCCAGCAGCCGGGGGTCTGATGGGACCCCGAAGAGCTTC. This codes for CASSRGSDGTPKSF.

The table lists this clonotype with many counts. The chain carries TRBV20-1 and TRBJ2-7; D uncertain. This CDR3 comprises 14 residues. V shed 2 bases and J shed 0 bases, with 11 bases lying between them. Germline CDR1 is DFQATT and CDR2 is SNEGSKA (reference sequence). CDR3 sequence (DNA): TGCAGTGCTAGAAGGTCGGATGTCTCCTACGAGCAGTACTTC. Translation gives CSARRSDVSYEQYF.

The sample holds many counts of this clonotype. V gene TRBV5-6 combines with J gene TRBJ1-2; D perhaps matches TRBD1 (6 bases). The V and J ends lost 1 base and 4 bases respectively, with 17 bases between them. CDR1 is SGHDT, CDR2 YYEEEE, per germline. CDR3 length: 16 residues. CDR3 in amino acids: CASSLMARGLGYGYTF. The CDR3 DNA reads TGTGCCAGCAGCTTGATGGCACGGGGGCTTGGCTATGGCTACACCTTC. Variable domain in full (rest from reference TRBV5-6 and TRBJ1-2): DAGVTQSPTHLIKTRGQQVTLRCSPKSGHDTVSWYQQALGQGPQFIFQYYEEEERQRGNFPDRFSGHQFPNYSSELNVNALLLGDSALYLCASSLMARGLGYGYTFGSGTRLTVV.

This clonotype was recorded only once. The V call is TRBV28, the J call TRBJ2-2; 7 nucleotides match TRBD2. The junction had 7 bases not matched to a gene; V was cut back by 7 bases and J by 5 bases. Per germline, CDR1 MDHEN and CDR2 SYDVKM. The CDR3 loop spans 14 amino acids. The CDR3 DNA reads as TGTGCCAGCATCGAAACGGGGGGAACCGGGGAGCTGTTTTTT. Amino acids: CASIETGGTGELFF.

This clonotype was seen at least ten times. The rearrangement links TRBV12-3 or TRBV12-4 to TRBJ1-2; the D gene is possibly TRBD1 (6 bases). CDR3 length: 17 amino acids. The V gene lost 6 bases and the J gene lost 4 bases, with 24 bases spanning the gap. The CDR3 region has the DNA TGTGCCAGCAGCAGTAGGGGGGGAGGCCCGCCTGGCTATGGCTACACCTTC. Amino acid sequence: CASSSRGGGPPGYGYTF.

This clonotype was detected only a few times. The J gene is TRBJ1-1, the V gene TRBV7-8, with a weak D call TRBD1 (6 bases). The CDR3 contains 14 residues. V was shortened by 4 bases and J by 4 bases, with 13 bases between the two germline ends. The germline gives CDR1 SGHVS, CDR2 FQNEAQ. In DNA, the CDR3 is TGTGCCAGCAGCTCATACAGGGAGACCACTGAAGCTTTCTTT. Translated: CASSSYRETTEAFF.

V and J are TRBV14 and TRBJ2-7; D remains ambiguous. The germline V gene has CDR1 SGHDN and CDR2 FVKESK. This CDR3 comprises 18 residues. V lost 1 base, J lost 4 bases, and 23 bases lay in between. This CDR3 is CASSQAFAQPLPKYEQYF. The CDR3 DNA sequence: TGTGCCAGCAGCCAAGCTTTCGCACAGCCACTCCCGAAATACGAGCAGTACTTC.

This clonotype has more than one count but fewer than ten. The chain links TRBV10-3 to TRBJ2-3; TRBD2 agrees at 8 bases. J gave up 4 bases and V 5 bases, and 5 bases lay outside the gene matches. This CDR3 is 14 amino acids long. Germline V gene lookup returns CDR1 ENHRY and CDR2 SYGVKD. CDR3 region: CAISLGLAADTQYF. DNA of the CDR3: TGTGCCATCAGTCTTGGACTAGCCGCAGATACGCAGTATTTT.

This clonotype has just a few counts. The CDR3 sequence: CASGGADRGSGEAFF. The CDR3 nucleotides are TGTGCCAGCGGTGGGGCCGACAGGGGGTCCGGTGAAGCTTTCTTT. The chain carries TRBV12-3 or TRBV12-4 and TRBJ1-1, with 9 bases matching TRBD1. Trimming at V came to 8 bases and at J to 7 bases, leaving 14 bases not matched to a gene. CDR3 length: 15 residues.

V gene TRBV5-5 combines with J gene TRBJ1-1; TRBD1 might be the D (6 bases). This CDR3 is 15 amino acids long. Germline CDR1 reads SGHKS; CDR2 reads YYEKEE (reference sequence). Deletions cut 2 bases from V and 5 bases from J, with 16 bases between. CDR3 protein: CASSLAAGTRTEAFF. The CDR3 DNA reads as TGTGCCAGCAGCTTAGCGGCAGGGACACGGACTGAAGCTTTCTTT.

The rearrangement uses TRBV27 and TRBJ1-1, with D possibly TRBD1 on 5 matching bases. Germline assignment: CDR1 MNHEY and CDR2 SMNVEV (reference sequence). V lost 5 bases to trimming and J lost 4 bases, with 11 bases between them. The CDR3 has 13 amino acids. This CDR3 is CASSVSGPTEAFF. In nucleotides, the CDR3 is TGTGCCAGCAGTGTTTCAGGGCCCACTGAAGCTTTCTTT.

This clonotype was found once. A read error may be the cause here, since a much bigger clone is one base away. The chain combines TRBV28 with TRBJ1-4; no definite D call. Germline CDR1 reads MDHEN; CDR2 reads SYDVKM. This CDR3 comprises 13 residues. Here the CDR3 reads CASSSLTSEKLFF. CDR3 nucleotides: TGTGCCAGCAGTTCCTTAACTAGTGAAAAACTGTTTTTT.

This clonotype was detected many times. The V gene is TRBV7-3, the J gene TRBJ1-1; TRBD1 agrees at 7 bases. CDR1 is SGHTA, CDR2 FQGTGA, per germline. This CDR3 contains 13 residues. J was trimmed by 10 bases and V by 5 bases; bases with no gene match: 10. CDR3: CASSPTGDSAAFF. The CDR3 region has the DNA TGTGCCAGCAGCCCCACAGGGGACAGTGCAGCTTTCTTT.

The chain carries TRBV7-2 and TRBJ1-4; TRBD1 might be the D (5 bases). Germline V gene sequence: CDR1 SGHTA, CDR2 FQGNSA. The CDR3 extends over 17 amino acids. V shed 2 bases and J shed 2 bases, with 15 bases lying between them. The CDR3 DNA reads as TGTGCCAGCAGCTTAAAGTGGGGGGAAGGCACTAATGAAAAACTGTTTTTT. Translated: CASSLKWGEGTNEKLFF.

This clonotype has a count of ten or more. The J gene is TRBJ1-4, the V gene TRBV7-2; no clear D. The CDR3 has 13 amino acids. CDR1 and CDR2 (germline): SGHTA, FQGNSA. V was cut by 1 base and J by 11 bases, with 11 bases left in between. The CDR3 spells CASSLGVEMKLFF. CDR3 DNA sequence: TGTGCCAGCAGCTTAGGCGTGGAGATGAAACTGTTTTTT.

V gene TRBV2 combines with J gene TRBJ1-1; TRBD1 agrees at 8 bases. The germline gives CDR1 SNHLY, CDR2 FYNNEI. Trimming removed 6 bases from V and 12 bases from J; junction bases left unmatched: 12. CDR3 length: 13 residues. The CDR3 protein is CASSDRGQSETFF. CDR3 DNA sequence: TGTGCCAGCAGCGACAGGGGTCAGTCAGAAACTTTCTTT.

This clonotype appeared many times. The chain uses TRBV7-2 and TRBJ2-5; 8 nucleotides match TRBD2. With V trimmed by 2 bases and J by 5 bases, 7 bases remained unmatched. CDR3 length: 15 amino acids. Germline-derived CDR1 and CDR2 are SGHTA and FQGNSA. This CDR3 is CASSLRGTRGETQYF. CDR3 sequence (DNA): TGTGCCAGCAGCTTACGAGGGACTAGGGGTGAGACCCAGTACTTC.

In its sample, this clonotype was seen many times. The chain joins TRBV12-3 or TRBV12-4 to TRBJ1-5; no firm D call. The CDR3 covers 13 residues. Trimming stripped 5 bases from V and 0 bases from J, with 5 bases between. CDR3: CASSGHSNQPQHF. The DNA for the CDR3 is TGTGCCAGCAGTGGGCATAGCAATCAGCCCCAGCATTTT.

This clonotype was detected ten times or more. This rearrangement joins TRBV29-1 to TRBJ1-4, with D possibly TRBD1 on 5 matching bases. Germline assignment: CDR1 SQVTM and CDR2 ANQGSEA. V lost 5 bases, J lost 3 bases, and 13 bases lay in between. The CDR3 extends over 14 amino acids. DNA for the CDR3: TGCAGCGTTCTAAGGGGTCCGGCTAATGAAAAACTGTTTTTT. Its protein is CSVLRGPANEKLFF.

The chain couples TRBV5-1 to TRBJ2-3, with a tentative D call TRBD2 (5 bases). Between the trimmed V and J ends, which lost 4 bases and 2 bases, there was a span of 11 bases. The CDR3 spans 14 residues. Germline-derived CDR1 and CDR2 are SGHRS and YFSETQ. In DNA, the CDR3 is TGCGCCAGCAGCGGGGAGACTATCACAGATACGCAGTATTTT. Its translation: CASSGETITDTQYF. The complete variable domain, with remaining parts taken from reference TRBV5-1 and TRBJ2-3, reads KAGVTQTPRYLIKTRGQQVTLSCSPISGHRSVSWYQQTPGQGLQFLFEYFSETQRNKGNFPGRFSGRQFSNSRSEMNVSTLELGDSALYLCASSGETITDTQYFGPGTRLTVL.

This chain links TRBV29-1 with TRBJ2-5, with D hard to call. This CDR3 contains 13 residues. Germline assignment: CDR1 SQVTM and CDR2 ANQGSEA. V was clipped by 0 bases and J by 1 base, with 6 bases between them. The CDR3 reads CSVEEDTQETQYF. In DNA form, the CDR3 reads TGCAGCGTTGAAGAAGATACCCAAGAGACCCAGTACTTC.